This is a list of T cell receptor beta chains from one sample in a study of beta chain features in type 1 diabetes. TCRdb's table, derived via immunoSEQ multiplex PCR, lists solely in-frame clones and lacks some. This table holds around 160,000 clones, approximately 8.8% found once. The sample was central memory CD4+ T cells from blood. These receptors all come from a woman in her thirties with type 1 diabetes. The CDR3 runs from the conserved cysteine through the conserved F or W. Clone size appears in some rows only: once, few, many, or a class for an expanded clone.

CDR3 protein,J gene,V gene,clone size
CASSSGQGLNQPQHF,TRBJ1-5,TRBV5-1,few
CASSLGLSTDTQYF,TRBJ2-3,TRBV7-9,few
CSVEGGDSGRYEQYF,TRBJ2-7,TRBV29-1,NA
CASSPGQGAMNTEAFF,TRBJ1-1,TRBV4-2,many
CSVAGGNQPQHF,TRBJ1-5,TRBV29-1,few
CASSAQGGTNFYNEQFF,TRBJ2-1,TRBV9,few
CASFSGTQGKADTQYF,TRBJ2-3,TRBV21-1,NA
CASRGAGQYSNQPQHF,TRBJ1-5,TRBV7-4,few
CASSQDLNEQFF,TRBJ2-1,TRBV4-2,NA
CASNQVAGGTEAFF,TRBJ1-1,TRBV28,NA
CASSSTGGNTEAFF,TRBJ1-1,TRBV28,few
CASSQGTSGIWGETQYF,TRBJ2-5,TRBV4-1,NA
CASSFSGTSEETQYF,TRBJ2-5,TRBV5-1,few
CASGTGQAFF,TRBJ1-1,TRBV27,few
CASSPYSEQYF,TRBJ2-7,TRBV11-3,NA
CASSVYRGLKETQYF,TRBJ2-5,TRBV2,few
CASSLSGTGGDEQYF,TRBJ2-7,TRBV7-9,NA
CAWSRTSGSSGANVLTF,TRBJ2-6,TRBV30,few
CASRDGQGRTDTQYF,TRBJ2-3,TRBV5-1,NA
CASSLPRTGGNIQYF,TRBJ2-4,TRBV28,NA
CASSEGTGLETQYF,TRBJ2-5,TRBV6-1,few
CASSLDRADGELFF,TRBJ2-2,TRBV2,NA
CASSSAGVGETQYF,TRBJ2-5,TRBV28,NA
CASSPRLLGLETQYF,TRBJ2-5,TRBV7-9,few
CSVGGQGNTEAFF,TRBJ1-1,TRBV29-1,NA
CAWIGDFTEAFF,TRBJ1-1,TRBV30,NA
CASSPNPGETQYF,TRBJ2-5,TRBV7-9,NA
CASSFGGNSYNEQFF,TRBJ2-1,TRBV28,NA
CASSLDRRGYTF,TRBJ1-2,TRBV11-1,NA
CASYPGQALVVQYF,TRBJ2-7,TRBV28,NA
CASRILAGGPPYYEQYF,TRBJ2-7,TRBV5-1,NA
CASRGLAGVDEQFF,TRBJ2-1,TRBV5-4,NA
CASSQNSGQGSGANVLTF,TRBJ2-6,TRBV4-2,few
CAWNLHSTNTEAFF,TRBJ1-1,TRBV30,few
CASQGQGNQPQHF,TRBJ1-5,TRBV2,NA
CASSQLAGGGNEQFF,TRBJ2-1,TRBV14,few
CASSPSVLAKNIQYF,TRBJ2-4,TRBV4-1,NA
CASTYGGVTDTQYF,TRBJ2-3,TRBV6-6,few
CASSSPTGTGQSSYEQYF,TRBJ2-7,TRBV28,few
CASSFVGGEGDYGYTF,TRBJ1-2,TRBV27,NA
CAWTTTGFTEAFF,TRBJ1-1,TRBV30,NA
CASKGNRDYVQETQYF,TRBJ2-5,TRBV19,NA
CAWLKVASGRDEQFF,TRBJ2-1,TRBV30,few
CATSRDRKVNTEAFF,TRBJ1-1,TRBV15,NA
CASSLKTAYEQYF,TRBJ2-7,TRBV5-1,NA
CASSPLAGGDTQYF,TRBJ2-3,TRBV7-3,NA
CASGFRTGGNQPQHF,TRBJ1-5,TRBV5-8,few
CASSENSLQRDTQYF,TRBJ2-3,TRBV2,few
CASTMGGGRATDTQYF,TRBJ2-3,TRBV5-4,few
CAWSVVGVAETQYF,TRBJ2-5,TRBV30,few
CASSYSRQYEQYF,TRBJ2-7,TRBV6-5,NA
CASSFEWEGLNEQFF,TRBJ2-1,TRBV5-1,NA
CSVNPSGTDTQYF,TRBJ2-3,TRBV29-1,NA
CASSLPGRNEQFF,TRBJ2-1,TRBV7-9,NA
CASSQVLVHTGELFF,TRBJ2-2,TRBV4-1,NA
CSVGEAASGVTGELFF,TRBJ2-2,TRBV29-1,NA
CASSLGLAGVGTDTQYF,TRBJ2-3,TRBV7-9,NA
CASSSRSGSPRELFF,TRBJ2-2,TRBV18,few
CAATSANTGELFF,TRBJ2-2,TRBV6-5,NA
CASSLTAGGPSDTQYF,TRBJ2-3,TRBV2,NA